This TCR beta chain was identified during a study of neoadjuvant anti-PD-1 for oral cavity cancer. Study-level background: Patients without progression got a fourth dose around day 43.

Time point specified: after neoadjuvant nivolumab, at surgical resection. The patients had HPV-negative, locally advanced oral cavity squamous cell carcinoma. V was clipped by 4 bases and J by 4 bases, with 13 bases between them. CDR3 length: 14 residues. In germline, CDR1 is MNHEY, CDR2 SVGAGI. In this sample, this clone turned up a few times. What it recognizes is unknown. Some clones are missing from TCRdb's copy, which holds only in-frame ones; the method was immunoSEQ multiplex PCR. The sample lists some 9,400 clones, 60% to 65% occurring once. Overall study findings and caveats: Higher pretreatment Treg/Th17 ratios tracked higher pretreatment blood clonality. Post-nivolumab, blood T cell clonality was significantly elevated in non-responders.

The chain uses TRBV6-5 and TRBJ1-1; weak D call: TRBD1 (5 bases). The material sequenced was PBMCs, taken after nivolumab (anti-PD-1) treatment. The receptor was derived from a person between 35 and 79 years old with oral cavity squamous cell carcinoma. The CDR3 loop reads CASSSRRGGTEAFF. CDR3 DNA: TGTGCCAGCAGTTCGCGCCGGGGGGGCACTGAAGCTTTCTTT.